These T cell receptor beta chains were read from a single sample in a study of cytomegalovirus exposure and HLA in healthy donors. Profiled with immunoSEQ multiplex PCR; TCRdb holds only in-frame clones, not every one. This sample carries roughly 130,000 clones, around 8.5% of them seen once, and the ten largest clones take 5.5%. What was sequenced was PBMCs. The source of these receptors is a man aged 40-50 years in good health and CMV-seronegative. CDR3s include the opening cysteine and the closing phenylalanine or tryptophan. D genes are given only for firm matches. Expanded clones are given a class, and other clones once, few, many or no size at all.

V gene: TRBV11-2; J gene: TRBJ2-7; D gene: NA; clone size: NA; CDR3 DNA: TGTGCCAGCAGCTTATCCGCAGGGGCCTACGAGCAGTACTTC; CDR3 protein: CASSLSAGAYEQYF
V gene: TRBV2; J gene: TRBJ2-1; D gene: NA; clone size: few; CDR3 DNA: TGTGCCAGCTGTACCTACAATGAGCAGTTCTTC; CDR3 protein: CASCTYNEQFF
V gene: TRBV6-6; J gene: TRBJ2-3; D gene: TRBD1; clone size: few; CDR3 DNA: TGTGCCAGCAGTTCCCGGGACAGCGAGAGCACAGATACGCAGTATTTT; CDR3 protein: CASSSRDSESTDTQYF
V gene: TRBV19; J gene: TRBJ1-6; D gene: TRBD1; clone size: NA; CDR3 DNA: TGTGCCAGTAGTCGACAGGGCCCGAGCTCCTATAATTCACCCCTCCACTTT; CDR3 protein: CASSRQGPSSYNSPLHF
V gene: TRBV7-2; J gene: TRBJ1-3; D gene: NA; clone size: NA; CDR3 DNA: TGTGCCAGCAGCTTAGCGCTGAGCTCTGGAAACACCATATATTTT; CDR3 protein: CASSLALSSGNTIYF
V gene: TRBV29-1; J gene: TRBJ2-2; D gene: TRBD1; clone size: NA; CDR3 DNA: TGCAGCGTTCGGACAGGGGGGTCCGGGGAGCTGTTTTTT; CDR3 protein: CSVRTGGSGELFF
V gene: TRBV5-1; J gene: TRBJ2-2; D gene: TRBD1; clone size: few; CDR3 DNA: TGCGCCAGCTTTACAGGGGACACCGGGGAGCTGTTTTTT; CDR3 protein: CASFTGDTGELFF
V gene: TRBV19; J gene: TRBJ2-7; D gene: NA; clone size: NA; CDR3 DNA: TGTGCCAGTAGTCTCGATACAGGGAACGAGCAGTACTTC; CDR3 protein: CASSLDTGNEQYF
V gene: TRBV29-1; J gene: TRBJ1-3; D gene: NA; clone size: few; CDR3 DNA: TGCAGCGTCGGGCAGGGGTACGGAAACACCATATATTTT; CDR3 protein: CSVGQGYGNTIYF
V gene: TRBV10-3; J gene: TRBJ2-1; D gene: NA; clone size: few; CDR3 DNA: TGTGCCATCAGTTTGGAGGGGGGGAATGAGCAGTTCTTC; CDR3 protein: CAISLEGGNEQFF
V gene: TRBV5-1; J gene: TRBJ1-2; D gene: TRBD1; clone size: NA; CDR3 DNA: TGCGCCAGCAGTTCTGGCAGGGGGCTTGGCTACACCTTC; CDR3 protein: CASSSGRGLGYTF
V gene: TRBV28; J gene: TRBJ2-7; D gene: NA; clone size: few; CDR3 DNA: TGTGTCACGGGTAATGCAGTCTACGAGCAGTACTTC; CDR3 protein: CVTGNAVYEQYF
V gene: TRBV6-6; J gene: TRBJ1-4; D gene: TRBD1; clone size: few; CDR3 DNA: TGTGCCAGCAGTCCAGGGACAGCAGCGCGGTCCGAAAAACTGTTTTTT; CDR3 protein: CASSPGTAARSEKLFF
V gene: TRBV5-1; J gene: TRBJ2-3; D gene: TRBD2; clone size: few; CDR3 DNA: TGCGCCAGCAGCTTTGGACTAGCGGGGGAGTTCACAGATACGCAGTATTTT; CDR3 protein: CASSFGLAGEFTDTQYF
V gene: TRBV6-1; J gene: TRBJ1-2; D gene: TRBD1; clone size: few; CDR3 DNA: TGTGCCAGCAGTGACGGACAGGTCGGCTACACCTTC; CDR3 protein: CASSDGQVGYTF
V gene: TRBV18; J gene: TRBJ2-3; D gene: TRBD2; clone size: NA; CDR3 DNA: TGTGCCAGCTCACCAGGACTAGCTGGCACAGATACGCAGTATTTT; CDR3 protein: CASSPGLAGTDTQYF
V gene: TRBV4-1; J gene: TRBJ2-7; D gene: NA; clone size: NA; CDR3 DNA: TGCGCCAGCAGCCAAGTTAGGGGTGTGGGGTTCCACGAGCAGTACTTC; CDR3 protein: CASSQVRGVGFHEQYF
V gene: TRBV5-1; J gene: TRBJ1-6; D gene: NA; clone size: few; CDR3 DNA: TGCGCCAGCAGCTTGGGAGAGGGCTCCTATAATTCACCCCTCCACTTT; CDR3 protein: CASSLGEGSYNSPLHF
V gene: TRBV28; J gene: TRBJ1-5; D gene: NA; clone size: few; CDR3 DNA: TGTGCCAGCAGTTTATGGGGACTAGTGGGCAATCAGCCCCAGCATTTT; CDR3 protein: CASSLWGLVGNQPQHF
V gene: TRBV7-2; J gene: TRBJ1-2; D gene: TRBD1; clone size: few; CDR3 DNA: TGTGCCAGCAGAGCTTCGGGACAGAACTATGGCTACACCTTC; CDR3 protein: CASRASGQNYGYTF
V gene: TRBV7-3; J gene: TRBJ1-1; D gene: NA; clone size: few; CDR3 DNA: TGTGCCAGCAGCTTAATGTCCGACTCCGGGGCTTTCTTT; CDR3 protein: CASSLMSDSGAFF
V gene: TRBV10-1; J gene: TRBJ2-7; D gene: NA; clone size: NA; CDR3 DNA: TGCGCCAGCAGTGAGTCTGGACGGGGCTACGAGCAGTACTTC; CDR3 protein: CASSESGRGYEQYF
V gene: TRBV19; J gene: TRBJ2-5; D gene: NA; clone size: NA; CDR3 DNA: TGTGCCAGTAGTATAGGCCAGGGATTAGAGACCCAGTACTTC; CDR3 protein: CASSIGQGLETQYF
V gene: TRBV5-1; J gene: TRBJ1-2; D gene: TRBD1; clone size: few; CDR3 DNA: TGCGCCAGCAGCCCTGGACCGGACAGGGTCTATGGCTACACCTTC; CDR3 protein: CASSPGPDRVYGYTF
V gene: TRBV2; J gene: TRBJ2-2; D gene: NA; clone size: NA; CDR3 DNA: TGTGCCAGCAGCCAGGGGTGGACGGGGAAGTACACCGGGGAGCTGTTTTTT; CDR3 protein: CASSQGWTGKYTGELFF
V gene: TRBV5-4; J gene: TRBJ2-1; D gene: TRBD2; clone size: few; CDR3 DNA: TGTGCCAGCAGCTCCCGACTAGCGGGGGCCTACAATGAGCAGTTCTTC; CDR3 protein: CASSSRLAGAYNEQFF
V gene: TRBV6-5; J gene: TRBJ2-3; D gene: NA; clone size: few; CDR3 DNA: TGTGCCAGCACTCGGAGAGGGGGGGCCCAAGATACGCAGTATTTT; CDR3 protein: CASTRRGGAQDTQYF
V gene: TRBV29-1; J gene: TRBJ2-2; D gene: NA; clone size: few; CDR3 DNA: TGCAGCTATCAACGGGGGTCCCTAAACACCGGGGAGCTGTTTTTT; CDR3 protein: CSYQRGSLNTGELFF
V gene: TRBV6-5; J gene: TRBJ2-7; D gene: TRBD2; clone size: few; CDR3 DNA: TGTGCCAGCAGTTACTCCCCAGCGGGATCCTACGAGCAGTACTTC; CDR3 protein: CASSYSPAGSYEQYF
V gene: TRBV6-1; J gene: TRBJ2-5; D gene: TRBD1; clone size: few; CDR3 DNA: TGTGCCAGCAGTGCGACAGGGAACCTACCCCAGTACTTC; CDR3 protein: CASSATGNLPQYF
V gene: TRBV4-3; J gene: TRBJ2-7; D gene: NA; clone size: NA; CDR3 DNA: TGCGCCAGCAGCCAAGTTACGGGGGTGACCTACGAGCAGTACTTC; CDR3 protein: CASSQVTGVTYEQYF
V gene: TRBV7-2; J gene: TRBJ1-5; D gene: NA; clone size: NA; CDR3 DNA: TGTGCCAGCAGCTTTGGGGGGATGGGTCAGCCCCAGCATTTT; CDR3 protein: CASSFGGMGQPQHF
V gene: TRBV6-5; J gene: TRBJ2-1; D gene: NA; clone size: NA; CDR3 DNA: TGTGCCAGCAGTCGGGACAATGAGCAGTTCTTC; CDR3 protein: CASSRDNEQFF
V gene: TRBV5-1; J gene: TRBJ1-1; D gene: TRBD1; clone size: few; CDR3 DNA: TGCGCCAGCACCCGGGACAGGGAGAACACTGAAGCTTTCTTT; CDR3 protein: CASTRDRENTEAFF
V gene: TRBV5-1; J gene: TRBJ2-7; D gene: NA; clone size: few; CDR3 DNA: TGCGCCAGCAGCTTGGGCATCCCCAGGTCCTACGAGCAGTACTTC; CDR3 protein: CASSLGIPRSYEQYF
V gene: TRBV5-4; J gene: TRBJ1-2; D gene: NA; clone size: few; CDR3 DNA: TGTGCCAGCAGCATGGACTCTAACTATGGCTACACCTTC; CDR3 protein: CASSMDSNYGYTF
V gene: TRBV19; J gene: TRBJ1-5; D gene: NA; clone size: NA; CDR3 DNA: TGTGCCAGTAGTGGGGTGGGGGGGACAAACAATCAGCCCCAGCATTTT; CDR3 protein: CASSGVGGTNNQPQHF
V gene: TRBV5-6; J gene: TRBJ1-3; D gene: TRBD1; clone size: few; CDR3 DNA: TGTGCCAGCAGCTTGGGGGGACAGGGTTCAATTTCGCCTGGAAACACCATATATTTT; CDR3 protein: CASSLGGQGSISPGNTIYF
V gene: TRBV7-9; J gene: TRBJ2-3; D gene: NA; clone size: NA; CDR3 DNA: TGTGCCAGCAGCTTGGACAGAACCACAGATACGCAGTATTTT; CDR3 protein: CASSLDRTTDTQYF
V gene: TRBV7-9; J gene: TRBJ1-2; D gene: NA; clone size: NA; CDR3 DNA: TGTGCCAGCAGCTTAGCCCACAGGGACTATGGCTACACCTTC; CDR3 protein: CASSLAHRDYGYTF
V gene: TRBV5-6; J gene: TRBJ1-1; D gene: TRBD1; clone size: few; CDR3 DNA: TGTGCCAGCAGCTTGGAATTAAGAACAGGGGGCGGCACTGAAGCTTTCTTT; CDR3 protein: CASSLELRTGGGTEAFF
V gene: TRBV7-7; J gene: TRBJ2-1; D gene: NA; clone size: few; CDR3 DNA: TGTGCCAGCAGCTTAGACGCGGCCTCCTACAATGAGCAGTTCTTC; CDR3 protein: CASSLDAASYNEQFF
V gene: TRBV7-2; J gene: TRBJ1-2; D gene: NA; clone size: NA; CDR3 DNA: TGTGCCAGCAGCTTAGCGAGGGCAGGCGATGGCTACACCTTC; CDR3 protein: CASSLARAGDGYTF
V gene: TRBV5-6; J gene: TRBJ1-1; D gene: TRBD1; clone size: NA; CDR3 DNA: TGTGCCAGCAGCGGGACAGGGGCGTTAGACACTGAAGCTTTCTTT; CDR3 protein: CASSGTGALDTEAFF
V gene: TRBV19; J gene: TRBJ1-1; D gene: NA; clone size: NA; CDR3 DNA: TGTGCCAGTAGAATCTCAGGGGTCACTGAAGCTTTCTTT; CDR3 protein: CASRISGVTEAFF
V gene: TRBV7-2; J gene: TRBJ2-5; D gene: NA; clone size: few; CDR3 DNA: TGTGCCAGCAGCTTAGTTGTAGCTCAAGAGACCCAGTACTTC; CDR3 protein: CASSLVVAQETQYF
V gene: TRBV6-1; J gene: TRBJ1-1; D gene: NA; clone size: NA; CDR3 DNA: TGTGCCAGCAGGGCAACAGGGATGAACACTGAAGCTTTCTTT; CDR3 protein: CASRATGMNTEAFF
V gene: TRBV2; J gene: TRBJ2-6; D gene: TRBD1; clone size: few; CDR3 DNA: TGTGCCAGCAGTGATAGGAGACAGGGTAACTCTGGGGCCAACGTCCTGACTTTC; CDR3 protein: CASSDRRQGNSGANVLTF
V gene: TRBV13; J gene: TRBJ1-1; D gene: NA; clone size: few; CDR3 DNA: TGTGCCAGCAGTTCCGGGGAAGACACTGAAGCTTTCTTT; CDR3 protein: CASSSGEDTEAFF